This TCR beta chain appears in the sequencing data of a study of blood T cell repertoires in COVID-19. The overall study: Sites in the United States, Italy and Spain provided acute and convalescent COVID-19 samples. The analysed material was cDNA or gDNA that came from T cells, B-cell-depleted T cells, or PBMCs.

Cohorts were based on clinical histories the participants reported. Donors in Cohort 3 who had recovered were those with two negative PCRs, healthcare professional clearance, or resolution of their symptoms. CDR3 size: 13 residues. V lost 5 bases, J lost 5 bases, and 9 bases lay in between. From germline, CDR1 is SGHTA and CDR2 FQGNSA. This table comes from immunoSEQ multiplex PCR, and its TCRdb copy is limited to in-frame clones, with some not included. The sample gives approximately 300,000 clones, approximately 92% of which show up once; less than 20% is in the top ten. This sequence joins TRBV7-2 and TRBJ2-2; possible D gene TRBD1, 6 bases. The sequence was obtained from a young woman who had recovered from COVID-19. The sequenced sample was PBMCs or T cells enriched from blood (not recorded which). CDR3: CASSEQGTGELFF. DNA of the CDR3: TGTGCCAGCAGCGAACAGGGAACCGGGGAGCTGTTTTTT. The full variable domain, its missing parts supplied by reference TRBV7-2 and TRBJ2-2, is GAGVSQSPSNKVTEKGKDVELRCDPISGHTALYWYRQSLGQGLEFLIYFQGNSAPDKSGLPSDRFSAERTGGSVSTLTIQRTQQEDSAVYLCASSEQGTGELFFGEGSRLTVL.